These 11 T cell receptor beta chains were sequenced from one sample in a study of blood T cell repertoires in COVID-19. Using immunoSEQ multiplex PCR, the repertoire was profiled, and TCRdb retains in-frame clones only, with some absent. In the table there are fewer than 250,000 clones, roughly 84% of which are singletons. The material sequenced was PBMCs or T cells enriched from blood (not recorded which). The receptors stem from a young man in a cohort exposed to, infected with or recovered from COVID-19 (not recorded which).

The chain uses TRBV2 and TRBJ2-5; 7 bases fit TRBD2. CDR3 size: 17 residues. With 2 bases clipped from V and 2 bases from J, the junction kept 11 bases outside the gene matches. The germline V gene has CDR1 SNHLY and CDR2 FYNNEI. The DNA for the CDR3 is TGTGCCAGCAGTGAATCTATTAGCGGGTCTAGACAAGAGACCCAGTACTTC. Amino acid sequence: CASSESISGSRQETQYF.

The rearrangement uses TRBV28 and TRBJ1-3, with D possibly being TRBD1 (6 bases). The V end was cut by 3 bases, the J end by 8 bases, with 14 bases between. This CDR3 comprises 14 residues. Germline V lookup: CDR1 MDHEN, CDR2 SYDVKM. The CDR3 loop is CASSLLQGGDTIYF. Written as DNA, the CDR3 is TGTGCCAGCAGTTTGTTACAAGGGGGAGACACCATATATTTT.

This clone occurred a few times. CDR3 DNA: TGTGCCAGCAGCCACGAGGGAGGAGGGGCCGCCGAGCAGTACTTC. It codes for CASSHEGGGAAEQYF. The chain is built from TRBV7-9 and TRBJ2-7, with D possibly TRBD2 on 6 matching bases. The V gene lost 5 bases and the J gene lost 6 bases, with 20 bases spanning the gap. CDR3 length equals 15 residues. Germline V gene lookup returns CDR1 SEHNR and CDR2 FQNEAQ (reference sequence).

The V call is TRBV18, the J call TRBJ1-5; D uncertain. This CDR3 has 13 residues. The germline V gene encodes CDR1 KGHSH and CDR2 LQKENI. The V gene lost 1 base and the J gene lost 5 bases, with 6 bases spanning the gap. The CDR3 bases are TGTGCCAGCTCACCACGCCAGGATCAGCCCCAGCATTTT. Translated: CASSPRQDQPQHF.

The chain uses TRBV7-6 and TRBJ2-1; a weak D match, TRBD1 (5 bases). CDR3 length: 17 residues. Germline V gene lookup returns CDR1 SGHVS and CDR2 FNYEAQ. V was pared by 5 bases and J by 0 bases, with 17 bases between. CDR3 residues: CASSPRVGESSYNEQFF. Here the CDR3 DNA reads TGTGCCAGCAGCCCAAGGGTAGGGGAAAGCTCCTACAATGAGCAGTTCTTC.

J is TRBJ1-4 and V is TRBV28; 7 positions match TRBD1. This CDR3 is 14 amino acids long. The germline gives CDR1 MDHEN, CDR2 SYDVKM. With V trimmed by 3 bases and J by 7 bases, 5 bases remained unmatched. The CDR3 DNA follows: TGTGCCAGCAGTTTGGGGACAGTGGGTGAAAAACTGTTTTTT. Amino acid sequence: CASSLGTVGEKLFF.

The genes are TRBV6-5 and TRBJ1-5; possibly TRBD1 for D (6 bases). Looked up from germline, CDR1 is MNHEY and CDR2 is SVGAGI. V lost 6 bases, J lost 5 bases, and 11 bases lay in between. The CDR3 is 13 residues long. The DNA for the CDR3 is TGTGCCAGCAGGAGACAGGAATATCAGCCCCAGCATTTT. Residues: CASRRQEYQPQHF.

This sequence joins TRBV6-4 and TRBJ2-1, with 15 bases that match TRBD2. Germline assignment: CDR1 MRHNA and CDR2 SNTAGT. CDR3 size: 16 residues. V shed 5 bases, J shed 7 bases, and the junction held 6 bases outside the gene matches. This chain's CDR3 is CASSRAGLAGGNEQFF. Here the CDR3 DNA reads TGTGCCAGCAGTCGCGCGGGACTAGCGGGAGGAAATGAGCAGTTCTTC.

In this sample, this clone turned up once. V usage is TRBV2 and J usage is TRBJ2-7, with 10 nucleotides matching TRBD2. CDR3 length: 14 residues. In germline, CDR1 is SNHLY, CDR2 FYNNEI. Germline trimming cut 8 bases from V and 2 bases from J; bases unmatched to any gene: 6. The CDR3 DNA reads TGTGCCAGCGTCCTTAGCGGGGGGACCTACGAGCAGTACTTC. This encodes CASVLSGGTYEQYF.

This chain connects TRBV3-1 (or the pseudogene TRBV3-2) to TRBJ1-1, with a possible D match to TRBD1 (6 bases). This CDR3 comprises 16 residues. The V gene's germline CDR1 is LGHDT and CDR2 YNNKEL (reference sequence). With 4 bases removed from V and 1 base from J, the gap between germline ends came to 16 bases. DNA of the CDR3: TGTGCCAGCAGCCCGTCGTATGGGGGCCCGAACACTGAAGCTTTCTTT. This codes for CASSPSYGGPNTEAFF.

The chain employs TRBV5-5 and TRBJ2-7; the match to TRBD1 covers 8 bases. The germline V gene encodes CDR1 SGHKS and CDR2 YYEKEE (reference sequence). The CDR3 runs 14 residues. Losses at the gene ends were 5 bases for V and 7 bases for J; bases not matched to a gene: 11. Here the CDR3 DNA reads TGTGCCAGCAGTTCTGGACAGGGCTTAAGGGAGCAGTACTTC. It encodes CASSSGQGLREQYF.